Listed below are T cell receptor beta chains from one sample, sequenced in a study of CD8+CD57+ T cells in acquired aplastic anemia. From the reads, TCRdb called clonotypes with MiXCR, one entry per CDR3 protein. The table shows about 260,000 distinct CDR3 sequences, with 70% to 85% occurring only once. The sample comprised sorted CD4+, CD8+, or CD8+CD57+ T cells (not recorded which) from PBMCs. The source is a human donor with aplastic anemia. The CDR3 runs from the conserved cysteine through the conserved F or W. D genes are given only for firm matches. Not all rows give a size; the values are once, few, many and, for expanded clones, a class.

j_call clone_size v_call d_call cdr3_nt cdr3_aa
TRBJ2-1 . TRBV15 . TGTGCCACCAGCTTGGGCAACGAGCAAGAGACCCAGCAGTTCTTC CATSLGNEQETQQFF
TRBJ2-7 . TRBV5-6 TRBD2 TGTGCCAGCAGCTTGGAGAGGGCGGGAGTCCACGAGCAGTACTTC CASSLERAGVHEQYF
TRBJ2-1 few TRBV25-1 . TGTGCCAGCAGTGAACGGCTATTGGATGAGCAGTTCTTC CASSERLLDEQFF
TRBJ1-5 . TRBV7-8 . TGTGCCAGCAGCTTAATGGGAGGTCCCGAGAAGCAGCCCCAGCATTTT CASSLMGGPEKQPQHF
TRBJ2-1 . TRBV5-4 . TGTGCCAGCAGCGTTTATCGGAACTCCTACAATGAGCAGTTCTTC CASSVYRNSYNEQFF
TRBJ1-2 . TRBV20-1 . TGCAGTGCTGACCGGGACCTTGACGTCTATGGCTACACCTTC CSADRDLDVYGYTF
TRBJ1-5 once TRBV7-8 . TGTGCCAGCAGCTGGGGTGGGGGCAGAAGCAATGACTACCAGCATTTT CASSWGGGRSNDYQHF
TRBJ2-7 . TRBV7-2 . TGTGCCAGCAGGGGGCAGGCGAAGAGCTCCGCCCTGTCGTACTTC CASRGQAKSSALSYF
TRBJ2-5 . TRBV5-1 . TGCGCCAGCAGCTTGTCCGATCTGGACGAGCAAGAGACCCAGTACTTC CASSLSDLDEQETQYF
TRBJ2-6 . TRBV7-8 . TGTGCCAGCAGCTTTCATCCAGACAGGACCGCCATTTTC CASSFHPDRTAIF
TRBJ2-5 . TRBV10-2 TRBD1 TGCGCCAGCAGTGAGTTAGGGGGCAGACAAGAGACCCAGTACTTC CASSELGGRQETQYF
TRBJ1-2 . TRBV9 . TGTGCCAGCAGCGCTCAGACAGGTCTGGAGGGCTACACCTTC CASSAQTGLEGYTF
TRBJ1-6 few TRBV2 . TGTGCCAGCAGTGACGCGGGAGCAACCTATAATTCACCCCTCCACTTT CASSDAGATYNSPLHF
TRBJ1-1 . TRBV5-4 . TGTGCCAGCAGCAACGGGGGGGGCGGGACGGAGAATGCTTTCTTT CASSNGGGGTENAFF
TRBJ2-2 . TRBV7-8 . TGTGCCAGCAGCTTAGATCCCGCCGAGCTGTACTTC CASSLDPAELYF
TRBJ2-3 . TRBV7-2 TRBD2 TGTGCCAGCAGCCTAGCGGGGGGACTTTGGACGCAGTACTTT CASSLAGGLWTQYF
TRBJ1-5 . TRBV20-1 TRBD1 TGCAGTGCCAGGACAGGGGGTGGGCGCAATCAGCCCCAGCATTTT CSARTGGGRNQPQHF
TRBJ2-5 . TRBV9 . TGTGCCAGCAGCGTAGAGAACTATCCCGTGACCAACAACTTC CASSVENYPVTNNF
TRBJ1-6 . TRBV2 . TGTGCCAGCAGTGATCCTCGGGGAGGGGCTAATTCACCCCTCCACTTT CASSDPRGGANSPLHF
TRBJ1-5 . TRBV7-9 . TGTGCCAGCAGCGAGTCGTATAGCAAGGAGCCCCAGCATTTT CASSESYSKEPQHF
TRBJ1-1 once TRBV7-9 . TGTGCCAGCAGCGCAGTAGCAGCGACCCAGTCCTTCGGGTTCTTT CASSAVAATQSFGFF
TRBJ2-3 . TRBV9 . TGTGCCAGCAGCGTAGGGGGAGAGAGCACAGATACGTATTTT CASSVGGESTDTYF
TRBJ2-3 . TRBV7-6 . TGTGCCAGCAGCTTTGCAGAAACTTCCTACGAGCAGTACTTT CASSFAETSYEQYF
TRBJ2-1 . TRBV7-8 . TGTGCCAGCAGCTTAGCCGGAAGCCCACACACGGAGCAGTTCTTC CASSLAGSPHTEQFF
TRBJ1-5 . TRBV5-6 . TGTGCCAGCAGCTTGGGAGAGACTCAGCCCCAGCATTTT CASSLGETQPQHF
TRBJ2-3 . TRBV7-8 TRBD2 TGTGCCAGCAGCGCCGGGACTAGCCGAATTACTACGTATTATTTT CASSAGTSRITTYYF
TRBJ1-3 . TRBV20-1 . TGCAGTGCTAGAGGGAAACAGACGGCCTCTGGAAACACCATATATTTT CSARGKQTASGNTIYF
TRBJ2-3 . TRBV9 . TGTGCCAGCAGCGGCGCAGGCCCAGATAATGAGCAGTTT CASSGAGPDNEQF
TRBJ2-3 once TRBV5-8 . TGTGCCAGCAGTTCCTTCCGCGGGAGCACAGATACGCAGTATTTT CASSSFRGSTDTQYF
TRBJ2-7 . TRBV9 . TGTGCCAGCAGCGGAGGCGGCGCCGCCTATAATTCACACTTC CASSGGGAAYNSHF
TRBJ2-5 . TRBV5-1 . TGCGCCAGCAGCTTGGAAGGGGGAGAGACCCAGTACTTC CASSLEGGETQYF
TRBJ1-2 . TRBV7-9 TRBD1 TGTGCCAGCAGCTTTCAGGGGGGCACCGGGGAGCTGTTT CASSFQGGTGELF
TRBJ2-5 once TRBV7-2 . TGTGCCAGCAGCTTAGCGGACGGCAAAGATACCCAGTACTTC CASSLADGKDTQYF
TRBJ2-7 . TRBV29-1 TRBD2 TGCAGCGTTGAAGGACTAGCGGGGCCCTGGCAGTACTTC CSVEGLAGPWQYF
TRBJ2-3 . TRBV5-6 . TGTGCCAGTGGCGCTTGTAGGTGCGGAATAGATACGCAGTATTTT CASGACRCGIDTQYF
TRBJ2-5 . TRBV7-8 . TGTGCCAGCAGCAGAGGCAGAGACCAAGAGGCCCAGTACTTC CASSRGRDQEAQYF
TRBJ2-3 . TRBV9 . . CASSVGGGAQIRYF
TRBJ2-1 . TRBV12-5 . TGTGCTAGTGGTTACGGGGGCAGGCCGAGGGATGAGCAGTTCTTC CASGYGGRPRDEQFF
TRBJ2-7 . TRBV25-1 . TGTGCCAGCAGTGAGCGGACAGACTACACCTACGAGCAGTACTTC CASSERTDYTYEQYF
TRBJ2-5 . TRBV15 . TGTGCCACCAGCATCGGCATCGAGCAAGAGACCCAGTACTTC CATSIGIEQETQYF